The 24 T cell receptor beta chains presented below share a single source sample, sequenced in a study of blood T cells in healthy people across ages. PCR was performed a second time for about 7 to 11 cycles using a sample-barcoded 5' primer and a J-beta primer mix. TCRdb fed the 5' RACE reads into MiXCR, producing one record per CDR3 protein. The sample yields some 1.4 million distinct CDR3 sequences, approximately 38% seen once. Sequencing was performed on blood. These receptors came from a woman under 30 in good health.

The rearrangement links TRBV20-1 to TRBJ2-3; no clear D. CDR1 and CDR2 (germline): DFQATT, SNEGSKA (reference sequence). Between the trimmed V and J ends, which lost 3 bases and 2 bases, there was a span of 9 bases. This CDR3 is built from 13 residues. CDR3 nucleotide sequence: TGCAGTGCTAGTACGGGTAACACAGATACGCAGTATTTT. Translated: CSASTGNTDTQYF.

About this clonotype: Being one base from a much bigger clone, this may be a read error. This rearrangement joins TRBV10-3 to TRBJ2-3; 7 bases align to TRBD1. V lost 4 bases to trimming and J lost 2 bases; unmatched junction nucleotides: 6. Germline CDR1 and CDR2: ENHRY and SYGVKD. The CDR3 extends over 15 amino acids. DNA of the CDR3: TGTGCCATCAGTGGGCGACAGGGTTTCACAGATACGCAGTATTTT. It codes for CAISGRQGFTDTQYF.

As for this clonotype: This could be a read error, since a much larger clone is one nucleotide away. V is TRBV20-1 and J is TRBJ2-3, with D possibly TRBD2 on 6 matching bases. CDR1 and CDR2 (germline): DFQATT, SNEGSKA (reference sequence). Trimming pared 7 bases from V and 5 bases from J, leaving 16 bases between. The CDR3 consists of 13 residues. The CDR3 coding sequence is TGCAGTGTCCTATCGGGCGGGAAAGATACGCAGTATTTT. This codes for CSVLSGGKDTQYF.

This clonotype was detected only a few times. The genes are TRBV29-1 and TRBJ1-5; TRBD1 agrees at 7 bases. The CDR3 runs to 14 residues. Germline CDR1 and CDR2: SQVTM and ANQGSEA. V gave up 7 bases and J gave up 1 base; unmatched junction bases: 7. CDR3 DNA sequence: TGCAGCGCGACTACAGGGGACAGCAATCAGCCCCAGCATTTT. This translates into CSATTGDSNQPQHF.

The V gene is TRBV3-1, the J gene TRBJ2-7; possible D gene TRBD2, 6 bases. This CDR3 has 15 amino acids. Germline-derived CDR1 and CDR2 are LGHDT and YNNKEL (reference sequence). Trimming pared 4 bases from V and 2 bases from J, leaving 15 bases between. CDR3 loop: CASSLCSGLTYEQYF. CDR3 in DNA: TGTGCCAGCAGCCTCTGCTCGGGACTGACCTACGAGCAGTACTTC.

The J gene is TRBJ1-3, the V gene TRBV27; D ambiguous. Germline CDR1 and CDR2: MNHEY and SMNVEV (reference sequence). V dropped 4 bases and J dropped 2 bases, with 15 bases sitting between them. The CDR3 is made up of 16 amino acids. CDR3 in amino acids: CASSSPSRDPGNTIYF. As DNA, the CDR3 is TGTGCCAGCAGTTCGCCGTCGAGAGACCCTGGAAACACCATATATTTT.

The chain combines TRBV12-5 with TRBJ1-4; 11 nucleotides align to TRBD1. Germline V lookup: CDR1 LGHNT, CDR2 FRNRAP. Trimming removed 6 bases from V and 2 bases from J; junction bases left unmatched: 5. The CDR3 spans 16 residues. As DNA, the CDR3 is TGTGCTAGTGGCAAAGGACAGGGGGCGACTAATGAAAAACTGTTTTTT. Translation gives CASGKGQGATNEKLFF.

CDR3 bases: TGTGCCAGCAGCCAGGACAGCAACACAGATACGCAGTATTTT. Its protein product is CASSQDSNTDTQYF. The chain is built from TRBV11-1 and TRBJ2-3, with D possibly matching TRBD1 (6 bases). The germline V and J ends were trimmed by 5 bases and 2 bases, with 11 bases remaining between them. The germline V gene has CDR1 SGHAT and CDR2 FQDESV (reference sequence). The CDR3 covers 14 residues.

V usage is TRBV29-1 and J usage is TRBJ2-5; 7 nucleotides agree with TRBD2. The CDR3 has 14 residues. The junction had 13 bases not matched to a gene; V was cut back by 7 bases and J by 5 bases. Per germline, CDR1 SQVTM and CDR2 ANQGSEA. Here the CDR3 reads CSAEGGSRRETQYF. CDR3 bases: TGCAGCGCCGAGGGAGGGAGTCGGCGTGAGACCCAGTACTTC.

The genes are TRBV21-1 and TRBJ2-3; the listed D gene, TRBD2, was not tested against the DNA. TRBV21-1 corresponds to a pseudogene. CDR3 length equals 16 residues. CDR3 nucleotides: TGTGCCAGCAGCAAAGGGGCTAGCGAATTCACAGATACGCGGTATTTT. Protein: CASSKGASEFTDTRYF.

This clonotype came up a few times. This sequence joins TRBV6-6 and TRBJ2-4; D is ambiguous. Trimming took off 8 bases at V and 2 bases at J, with 16 bases between the two ends. CDR1 MNHNY and CDR2 SVGAGI come from the germline V gene (reference sequence). The CDR3 loop spans 15 amino acids. The chain's CDR3 is CASHTWVTTKNIQYF. CDR3 nucleotides: TGTGCCAGCCATACCTGGGTGACGACCAAAAACATTCAGTACTTC.

The chain recombines TRBV20-1 with TRBJ2-5; 7 bases align to TRBD2. The CDR3 loop spans 16 amino acids. V lost 4 bases to trimming and J lost 4 bases; unmatched junction nucleotides: 15. Germline assignment: CDR1 DFQATT and CDR2 SNEGSKA (reference sequence). The CDR3 region has the DNA TGCAGTGCTATCCTCGCCACTAGCGTCCGGCGAGAGACCCAGTACTTC. Its translation: CSAILATSVRRETQYF.

This clonotype appeared many times. The CDR3 bases are TGTGCCAGCAGCTGGGACAGGGGGGCAGATACGCAGTATTTT. It is translated as CASSWDRGADTQYF. The chain couples TRBV7-2 to TRBJ2-3; TRBD1 agrees at 11 bases. This CDR3 region has 14 residues. J was trimmed by 4 bases and V by 4 bases; bases with no gene match: 1. Germline V gene lookup returns CDR1 SGHTA and CDR2 FQGNSA.

Comments on this clonotype: A much larger clonotype is one base distant, so this may be a read error. The chain joins TRBV29-1 to TRBJ2-1; D tentatively reads TRBD1 or TRBD2 (5 bases each). This CDR3 is built from 17 residues. V was pared by 2 bases and J by 0 bases, with 17 bases between. Looked up from germline, CDR1 is SQVTM and CDR2 is ANQGSEA. The CDR3, as DNA: TGCAGCGTTGAACTCGCAACTAGGGGTAGCTCCTACAATGAGCAGTTCTTC. Translated: CSVELATRGSSYNEQFF.

V usage is TRBV27 and J usage is TRBJ1-2, with a weak D call TRBD1 (5 bases). This CDR3 has 13 amino acids. Per germline, CDR1 MNHEY and CDR2 SMNVEV (reference sequence). V was trimmed by 5 bases and J by 9 bases, leaving 16 bases between them. The CDR3 nucleotides are TGTGCCAGCAGTGTAGGGGTCGACATCCGCTACACCTTC. Translation gives CASSVGVDIRYTF.

This clonotype has more than one count but fewer than ten. This chain links TRBV7-2 with TRBJ2-5; D uncertain. The V end lost 0 bases, the J end lost 13 bases, and 12 bases lay between the germline ends. The CDR3 is 12 amino acids. Germline loops: CDR1 SGHTA, CDR2 FQGNSA. The CDR3, as DNA: TGTGCCAGCAGCTTAGCTTTCCATACTTCGTACTTC. Encoded protein: CASSLAFHTSYF.

This rearrangement joins TRBV4-1 to TRBJ2-5, with TRBD2 identical over 12 bases. The end of the DNA is better explained by TRBJ2-7, so the J call may be wrong. Germline V lookup: CDR1 MGHRA, CDR2 YSYEKL. The CDR3 covers 16 residues. CDR3 residues: CASSQWASGGADEQYF. The CDR3 DNA follows: TGCGCCAGCAGCCAATGGGCTAGCGGGGGGGCGGACGAGCAGTACTTC.

The chain links TRBV20-1 to TRBJ2-7, with 9 bases matching TRBD2. With V trimmed by 8 bases and J by 3 bases, 8 bases remained unmatched. This CDR3 spans 13 amino acids. Germline CDR1 is DFQATT and CDR2 is SNEGSKA (reference sequence). CDR3 loop: CSYLAGSGYEQYF. CDR3 nucleotides: TGCAGTTACCTAGCGGGGAGTGGCTACGAGCAGTACTTC.

This clonotype came up many times. The chain has TRBV7-2 and TRBJ2-4; TRBD1 might be the D (5 bases). Germline-derived CDR1 and CDR2 are SGHTA and FQGNSA. With 3 bases removed from V and 4 bases from J, the gap between germline ends came to 10 bases. The CDR3 spans 14 residues. For the CDR3, the DNA is TGTGCCAGCAGCTTCGCAGGGCCTAAAAACATTCAGTACTTC. It specifies CASSFAGPKNIQYF.

Here the CDR3 reads CASTRGFDSPLHF. The DNA of the CDR3 is TGTGCCAGCACCAGGGGGTTTGATTCACCCCTCCACTTT. The chain couples TRBV25-1 to TRBJ1-6, with 7 positions matching TRBD1. The CDR3 contains 13 residues. CDR1 is MGHDK, CDR2 SYGVNS, per germline. V gave up 7 bases and J gave up 8 bases; unmatched junction bases: 5.

This clonotype was seen a handful of times. This chain joins TRBV7-9 and TRBJ1-2; D unresolved. CDR1 is SEHNR, CDR2 FQNEAQ, per germline (reference sequence). Trimming left V 7 bases short and J 3 bases short, with 18 bases between. This CDR3 comprises 15 residues. This CDR3 is CASKRPGEEHYGYTF. CDR3 DNA: TGTGCCAGCAAGAGACCGGGTGAAGAGCACTATGGCTACACCTTC. The entire variable domain, with the rest obtained from reference TRBV7-9 and TRBJ1-2, is as follows: DTGVSQNPRHKITKRGQNVTFRCDPISEHNRLYWYRQTLGQGPEFLTYFQNEAQLEKSRLLSDRFSAERPKGSFSTLEIQRTEQGDSAMYLCASKRPGEEHYGYTFGSGTRLTVV.

The chain links TRBV27 to TRBJ1-4, with D perhaps TRBD1 (5 bases). This CDR3 has 17 amino acids. V was trimmed by 5 bases and J by 2 bases, leaving 18 bases between them. Looked up from germline, CDR1 is MNHEY and CDR2 is SMNVEV (reference sequence). The CDR3 loop is CASSPLTAGGTNEKLFF. Written as DNA, the CDR3 is TGTGCCAGCAGTCCCCTAACTGCGGGGGGTACTAATGAAAAACTGTTTTTT.

This chain joins TRBV7-9 and TRBJ2-7; 8 bases line up with TRBD2. Trimming at V came to 3 bases and at J to 5 bases, leaving 9 bases not matched to a gene. This CDR3 spans 15 amino acids. CDR1 and CDR2 from the germline V gene are SEHNR and FQNEAQ (reference sequence). CDR3 amino acids: CASSFGGSGNDEQYF. The CDR3 bases are TGTGCCAGCAGCTTTGGGGGTAGCGGGAACGACGAGCAGTACTTC.

This clonotype has at least ten counts. V and J are TRBV10-3 and TRBJ2-7, with TRBD2 identical over 7 bases. Losses at the gene ends were 0 bases for V and 3 bases for J; bases not matched to a gene: 8. Germline V CDR1 and CDR2: ENHRY, SYGVKD. This CDR3 is built from 16 residues. The CDR3 region has the DNA TGTGCCATCAGTGAGTCACCGGGGGGTAGTAGCTACGAGCAGTACTTC. This encodes CAISESPGGSSYEQYF.